This passage covers 26 T cell receptor beta chains from one sample sequenced in a study of T cell responses to AZD1222 COVID-19 vaccine. The table came from immunoSEQ multiplex PCR; TCRdb's copy has only in-frame clones and leaves some out. The sample lists 250,000 to 300,000 clones; 90% to 95% were seen once. The sequencing here drew on peripheral blood, taken 28 days after the second AZD1222 dose. These TCRs come from an adult who received the AZD1222 COVID-19 vaccine.

The chain couples TRBV7-2 to TRBJ1-1; D uncertain. CDR1 and CDR2 (germline): SGHTA, FQGNSA. V lost 5 bases, J lost 1 base, and 11 bases lay in between. This CDR3 has 14 residues. CDR3 bases: TGTGCCAGCAGCCCCGGACGGGAGAACACTGAAGCTTTCTTT. Residues: CASSPGRENTEAFF.

This rearrangement joins TRBV10-2 to TRBJ1-5; D may be TRBD1 (5 bases). The V end was cut by 4 bases, the J end by 5 bases, with 27 bases between. Germline CDR1 and CDR2: WSHSY and SAAADI. CDR3 length: 19 residues. The CDR3: CASSGLIGDLQDRYQPQHF. The CDR3 region has the DNA TGCGCCAGCAGTGGTCTTATTGGAGACCTACAGGACCGTTATCAGCCCCAGCATTTT.

This clone was seen a handful of times. The chain carries TRBV7-2 and TRBJ2-7; 7 nucleotides line up with TRBD2. CDR1 and CDR2 (germline): SGHTA, FQGNSA. This CDR3 is built from 16 residues. The V and J ends lost 4 bases and 0 bases, in that order; junction bases with no gene match: 9. CDR3 coding DNA: TGTGCCAGCAGCTCCGAATTTAGCGGGTCCTCCTACGAGCAGTACTTC. It translates to CASSSEFSGSSYEQYF.

The V gene is TRBV19, the J gene TRBJ1-5; no clear D. V lost 3 bases and J 4 bases, leaving 7 bases between the germline ends. This CDR3 comprises 13 residues. Germline V gives CDR1 LNHDA, CDR2 SQIVND (reference sequence). The CDR3, as DNA: TGTGCCAGTAGTATTGAGCTGAATCAGCCCCAGCATTTT. This translates into CASSIELNQPQHF.

This clone was seen only once. The rearrangement uses TRBV27 and TRBJ1-2; 11 bases align to TRBD1. CDR1 and CDR2 from the germline V gene are MNHEY and SMNVEV (reference sequence). Trimming took 6 bases from V and 7 from J; bases not matched to a gene: 10. This CDR3 is built from 15 residues. The CDR3 coding sequence is TGTGCCAGCAGGATGGGTGGACAGGGGGCGGGTGGCTACACCTTC. As protein: CASRMGGQGAGGYTF.

The CDR3 nucleotides are TGTGCCACCAGCCCTAGGACAGATGAAGCTTTCTTT. This sequence encodes CATSPRTDEAFF. This chain joins TRBV15 and TRBJ1-1; perhaps TRBD1 as D (6 bases). The CDR3 is 12 amino acids. Germline-derived CDR1 and CDR2 are LNHNV and YYDKDF (reference sequence). V was cut by 5 bases and J by 7 bases, with 11 bases left in between. Filled out from reference TRBV15 and TRBJ1-1, the complete variable domain reads DAMVIQNPRYQVTQFGKPVTLSCSQTLNHNVMYWYQQKSSQAPKLLFHYYDKDFNNEADTPDNFQSRRPNTSFCFLDIRSPGLGDTAMYLCATSPRTDEAFFGQGTRLTVV.

The V and J genes are TRBV5-1 and TRBJ2-2; the D is unclear. The V end was cut by 4 bases, the J end by 2 bases, with 6 bases between. The CDR3 spans 13 residues. Germline-derived CDR1 and CDR2 are SGHRS and YFSETQ. For the CDR3, the DNA is TGCGCCAGCAGCCCACCCAACACCGGGGAGCTGTTTTTT. Translated, it gives CASSPPNTGELFF.

J is TRBJ1-5 and V is TRBV24-1; the D is unclear. The CDR3 has 12 residues. V lost 6 bases to trimming and J lost 4 bases, with 6 bases between them. Germline CDR1 is KGHDR and CDR2 is SFDVKD. The CDR3: CATSSLNQPQHF. The DNA for the CDR3 is TGTGCCACCAGTTCCCTAAATCAGCCCCAGCATTTT.

The CDR3 nucleotides are TGTGCCAGGGAGGACCGGAGCTCCTATAATTCACCCCTCCACTTT. Encoded protein: CAREDRSSYNSPLHF. The chain is built from TRBV2 and TRBJ1-6; no clear D. CDR3 length: 15 amino acids. CDR1 is SNHLY, CDR2 FYNNEI, per germline. V lost 9 bases to trimming and J lost 0 bases, with 12 bases between them. The variable domain in full, completed from reference TRBV2 and TRBJ1-6, reads EPEVTQTPSHQVTQMGQEVILRCVPISNHLYFYWYRQILGQKVEFLVSFYNNEISEKSEIFDDQFSVERPDGSNFTLKIRSTKLEDSAMYFCAREDRSSYNSPLHFGNGTRLTVT.

The V and J genes are TRBV5-1 and TRBJ2-1; TRBD2 matches at 8 bases. The germline V gene has CDR1 SGHRS and CDR2 YFSETQ. This CDR3 comprises 15 residues. J gave up 6 bases and V 3 bases, and 8 bases lay outside the gene matches. The CDR3 protein is CASSWGGLGSNEQFF. In nucleotides, the CDR3 is TGCGCCAGCAGCTGGGGGGGACTAGGGAGCAATGAGCAGTTCTTC.

The gene calls are TRBV7-9 and TRBJ2-6; D gene ambiguous. The CDR3 runs to 14 residues. The V gene lost 2 bases and the J gene lost 1 base, with 3 bases spanning the gap. Germline CDR1 SEHNR, CDR2 FQNEAQ (reference sequence). Here the CDR3 DNA reads TGTGCCAGCAGCTTACAGTCTGGGGCCAACGTCCTGACTTTC. Its protein is CASSLQSGANVLTF.

J is TRBJ2-1 and V is TRBV7-9; possibly TRBD1 for D (6 bases). CDR1 and CDR2 (germline): SEHNR, FQNEAQ (reference sequence). V was shortened by 5 bases and J by 8 bases, with 13 bases between the two germline ends. There are 13 residues in the CDR3. The CDR3 region is CASSPNRVYEQFF. The CDR3 DNA reads as TGTGCCAGCAGCCCTAACAGGGTCTATGAGCAGTTCTTC.

This clone was seen a single time. This chain uses TRBV5-1 with TRBJ2-7; D gene uncertain. CDR1 is SGHRS and CDR2 is YFSETQ in the germline V gene. V lost 0 bases and J 4 bases, leaving 8 bases between the germline ends. This CDR3 has 13 residues. This CDR3 is CASSLGQRYEQYF. CDR3 nucleotides: TGCGCCAGCAGCTTGGGGCAGAGATACGAGCAGTACTTC.

The chain's CDR3 is CASLASVGGTEAFF. The CDR3 region has the DNA TGTGCCTCCTTGGCGTCCGTGGGGGGCACTGAAGCTTTCTTT. The rearrangement uses TRBV7-6 and TRBJ1-1, with a possible D match to TRBD1 (5 bases). V lost 11 bases, J lost 4 bases, and 20 bases lay in between. Per germline, CDR1 SGHVS and CDR2 FNYEAQ. CDR3 length: 14 amino acids.

The CDR3 spells CASTPPVRVVLGYTF. Written as DNA, the CDR3 is TGTGCCAGCACCCCACCCGTAAGGGTAGTATTAGGCTACACCTTC. The chain has TRBV7-9 and TRBJ1-2; D gene uncertain. There are 15 residues in the CDR3. Trimming took off 7 bases at V and 8 bases at J, with 23 bases between the two ends. Looked up from germline, CDR1 is SEHNR and CDR2 is FQNEAQ (reference sequence).

This sequence joins TRBV7-9 and TRBJ2-1; D is undetermined. The germline V gene encodes CDR1 SEHNR and CDR2 FQNEAQ (reference sequence). The V gene lost 1 base and the J gene lost 6 bases, with 7 bases spanning the gap. This CDR3 comprises 13 residues. The CDR3 loop reads CASSLEGPNEQFF. As DNA, the CDR3 is TGTGCCAGCAGCTTAGAGGGTCCCAATGAGCAGTTCTTC.

This chain links TRBV12-3 or TRBV12-4 with TRBJ1-2, with a weak D call TRBD1 (6 bases). Trimming cost V 5 bases and J 2 bases, with 9 bases left between them. CDR3 size: 13 residues. As DNA, the CDR3 is TGTGCCAGCAGTGGGGGGCGGAACTATGGCTACACCTTC. Its translation: CASSGGRNYGYTF.

The genes are TRBV4-2 and TRBJ2-2, with TRBD2 identical over 9 bases. Germline trimming cut 0 bases from V and 6 bases from J; bases unmatched to any gene: 5. The CDR3 runs 16 residues. CDR1 and CDR2 from the germline V gene are LGHNA and YNFKEQ. CDR3 loop: CASSQERSGGPGELFF. The CDR3 nucleotides read TGTGCCAGCAGCCAAGAGCGTAGCGGGGGCCCCGGGGAGCTGTTTTTT.

This chain's CDR3 is CSASSSSLGKPIYF. CDR3 bases: TGCAGTGCTAGTTCGAGCTCCCTCGGGAAACCCATATATTTT. The V gene is TRBV20-1, the J gene TRBJ1-3; no reliable D call. This CDR3 region has 14 residues. Between the trimmed V and J ends, which lost 3 bases and 11 bases, there was a span of 20 bases. Germline V gene lookup returns CDR1 DFQATT and CDR2 SNEGSKA (reference sequence).

This rearrangement joins TRBV5-1 to TRBJ2-1; perhaps TRBD2 as D (6 bases). V was clipped by 1 base and J by 5 bases, with 19 bases between them. The CDR3 is made up of 17 amino acids. Germline V gene sequence: CDR1 SGHRS, CDR2 YFSETQ. CDR3 coding DNA: TGCGCCAGCAGCTTGCTCTCCTCGGGAGCGGGCCACAATGAGCAGTTCTTC. Protein product: CASSLLSSGAGHNEQFF.

The chain joins TRBV28 to TRBJ1-1; no clear D gene. Between the trimmed V and J ends, which lost 3 bases and 4 bases, there was a span of 6 bases. Germline lookup yields CDR1 MDHEN and CDR2 SYDVKM. The CDR3 sequence is 12 residues long. CDR3 region: CASSLFGTEAFF. As DNA, the CDR3 is TGTGCCAGCAGTTTGTTTGGCACTGAAGCTTTCTTT.

CDR3 region: CASSLARGYTF. DNA for the CDR3: TGTGCCAGCAGCTTGGCCCGCGGCTACACCTTC. V is TRBV5-6 and J is TRBJ1-2; D unclear. This CDR3 is built from 11 residues. V was pared by 0 bases and J by 8 bases, with 5 bases between. Germline lookup yields CDR1 SGHDT and CDR2 YYEEEE.

This clone appeared once. The CDR3 bases are TGCGCCAGCAGCTTGGCCGGGGCAGCGGGGCAGCCCCAGCATTTT. Protein: CASSLAGAAGQPQHF. The V gene is TRBV5-1, the J gene TRBJ1-5, with D possibly TRBD1 on 5 matching bases. Germline V CDR1 and CDR2: SGHRS, YFSETQ. The CDR3 runs to 15 residues. Trimming took 0 bases from V and 7 from J, leaving 14 bases between them.

This chain links TRBV7-3 with TRBJ2-2; D ambiguous. V lost 3 bases and J lost 0, with 8 bases in between. The CDR3 totals 15 residues. Germline CDR1 and CDR2: SGHTA and FQGTGA. CDR3 residues: CASSLDVSNTGELFF. CDR3 in DNA: TGTGCCAGCAGCTTGGACGTATCGAACACCGGGGAGCTGTTTTTT.

Regarding this clone: The same CDR3 also results from other DNA sequences found in this sample. V and J are TRBV2 and TRBJ2-7; D possibly corresponds to TRBD1 (5 bases). The CDR3 has 12 amino acids. Germline CDR1 is SNHLY and CDR2 is FYNNEI. Trimming left V 4 bases short and J 4 bases short, with 8 bases between. The CDR3 region is CASSGQGYEQYF. DNA for the CDR3: TGTGCCAGCAGTGGTCAGGGTTACGAGCAGTACTTC.

The chain is built from TRBV27 and TRBJ2-2, with D unresolved. The CDR3 covers 14 residues. Germline CDR1 MNHEY, CDR2 SMNVEV (reference sequence). V lost 3 bases, J lost 0 bases, and 5 bases lay in between. This chain's CDR3 is CASSFEANTGELFF. CDR3 DNA: TGTGCCAGCAGTTTTGAGGCGAACACCGGGGAGCTGTTTTTT.